This TCR beta chain is drawn from a study of PD-1 blockade in mismatch repair-deficient tumors. Overall study: Enrolled about 2013-2016, patients had progressing, pretreated mismatch repair-deficient cancers of approximately 13 types. Study-level findings and limits: Tumor-resident clones, often absent from pretreatment blood, expanded after pembrolizumab and then contracted.

V lost 5 bases and J 7 bases, leaving 17 bases between the germline ends. This CDR3 comprises 15 residues. Germline assignment: CDR1 SGHTA and CDR2 FQGNSA. PCR or immunohistochemistry showed mismatch repair deficiency in every enrolled patient. TCR sequencing covered three patients who responded to pembrolizumab. On this clone: Its specificity is unknown.

Assay used: immunoSEQ multiplex PCR; TCRdb lists only in-frame clones, some missing. Here the sample spans roughly 50,000 clones, 81% being singletons. The clonotype comes from an adult with mismatch repair-deficient cancer. The sample here was peripheral blood, taken about 20 weeks after starting pembrolizumab. The rearrangement links TRBV7-2 to TRBJ2-2; D might be TRBD2 (6 bases). CDR3 in DNA: TGTGCCAGCAGCCCCGGGGCACTAGCCGGCGGGGAGCTGTTTTTT. This encodes CASSPGALAGGELFF.